This is a list of T cell receptor beta chains from one sample in a study of cytomegalovirus exposure and HLA in healthy donors. Assay used: immunoSEQ multiplex PCR; TCRdb lists only in-frame clones, some missing. This table has 130,000 or so clones, approximately 89% appearing once. The specimen was PBMCs. Every receptor here comes from a woman aged 18 to 35 in good health and CMV-seronegative. The CDR3 runs from the conserved cysteine through the conserved F or W. The D gene is left open where the match is weak. Rows may omit the clone size; those that give it use once, few, many or a size class.

>.|TRBV7-9|TRBD1|TRBJ1-6
CASSFGQGYSPLHF
TGTGCCAGCAGCTTCGGACAGGGGTACTCACCCCTCCACTTT
>.|TRBV6-1|.|TRBJ1-2
CASSEVQAVYGYTF
TGTGCCAGCAGTGAAGTACAGGCGGTCTACGGCTACACCTTC
>.|TRBV18|.|TRBJ2-6
CASSSEGGGANVLTF
TGTGCCAGCTCATCAGAGGGTGGCGGGGCCAACGTCCTGACTTTC
>.|TRBV6-5|.|TRBJ2-2
CASSYSGRGTGELFF
TGTGCCAGCAGTTACTCGGGCAGGGGAACCGGGGAGCTGTTTTTT
>.|TRBV20-1|.|TRBJ1-2
CSTSGYTF
TGCAGTACTTCCGGCTACACCTTC
>.|TRBV6-4|.|TRBJ1-2
CASRGIYGYTF
TGTGCCAGCAGGGGCATCTATGGCTACACCTTC
>.|TRBV6-6|.|TRBJ1-1
CASSYVASTEAFF
TGTGCCAGCAGTTACGTCGCGAGCACTGAAGCTTTCTTT
>.|TRBV6-5|TRBD2|TRBJ2-1
CASSSSGGAYNEQFF
TGTGCCAGCAGTTCAAGCGGGGGGGCCTACAATGAGCAGTTCTTC
>.|TRBV5-4|.|TRBJ1-5
CASSLEPNQPQHF
TGTGCCAGCAGCTTGGAGCCAAATCAGCCCCAGCATTTT
>.|TRBV29-1|TRBD1|TRBJ1-6
CSARDRATDSPLHF
TGCAGCGCTCGGGACAGGGCTACTGATTCACCCCTCCACTTT
>.|TRBV19|TRBD1|TRBJ1-2
CASSPRTGNYGYTF
TGTGCCAGTAGTCCCCGGACAGGGAACTATGGCTACACCTTC
>.|TRBV7-9|TRBD1|TRBJ2-7
CASSPAPGQAKSEQYF
TGTGCCAGCAGCCCCGCCCCAGGACAGGCCAAATCCGAGCAGTACTTC
>.|TRBV2|.|TRBJ1-1
CASSVSVGQFDEAFF
TGTGCCAGCAGTGTAAGTGTTGGACAGTTCGATGAAGCTTTCTTT
>.|TRBV18|TRBD2|TRBJ2-2
CASSLPSGGSTGELFF
TGTGCCAGCTCACTCCCTAGCGGGGGGTCCACCGGGGAGCTGTTTTTT
>.|TRBV19|.|TRBJ1-3
CASSVGGTGNTIYF
TGTGCCAGTAGTGTGGGAGGAACTGGAAACACCATATATTTT
>once|TRBV6-1|.|TRBJ1-4
CASSEWGDNEKLFF
TGTGCCAGCAGTGAATGGGGAGATAATGAAAAACTGTTTTTT
>.|TRBV5-1|TRBD1|TRBJ2-5
CASSLGTEETQYF
TGCGCCAGCAGCCTTGGGACAGAAGAGACCCAGTACTTC
>.|TRBV7-9|.|TRBJ1-1
CASSLEGVTEAFF
TGTGCCAGCAGCTTAGAGGGGGTAACTGAAGCTTTCTTT
>.|TRBV10-2|.|TRBJ1-3
CASRTTGSGNTIYF
TGCGCCAGCAGAACTACAGGCTCTGGAAACACCATATATTTT
>.|TRBV5-6|TRBD2|TRBJ2-7
CASSLPGGGRTYEQYF
TGTGCCAGCAGCCTACCCGGTGGCGGGAGAACCTACGAGCAGTACTTC
>.|TRBV6-1|.|TRBJ1-1
CASLQGSRTEAFF
TGTGCCAGCCTCCAGGGATCCAGGACTGAAGCTTTCTTT
>once|TRBV6-6|.|TRBJ2-7
CASRLLGSSYEQYF
TGTGCCAGCAGACTGCTAGGGAGCAGCTACGAGCAGTACTTC
>.|TRBV19|.|TRBJ1-5
CASSIERMGNQPQHF
TGTGCCAGTAGTATAGAGAGAATGGGCAATCAGCCCCAGCATTTT
>.|TRBV5-4|TRBD1|TRBJ1-5
CASSLGTGGNQPQHF
TGTGCCAGCAGCTTGGGGACAGGGGGCAATCAGCCCCAGCATTTT
>.|TRBV19|.|TRBJ1-5
CAGGGGPYSNQPQHF
TGTGCCGGGGGCGGGGGCCCTTATAGCAATCAGCCCCAGCATTTT
>.|TRBV29-1|.|TRBJ1-1
CSAQREGEWTEAFF
TGCAGCGCCCAAAGGGAGGGGGAGTGGACTGAAGCTTTCTTT
>.|TRBV6-5|.|TRBJ2-5
CASSNGGGGPETQYF
TGTGCCAGCAGTAACGGAGGGGGGGGCCCGGAGACCCAGTACTTC
>.|TRBV7-9|.|TRBJ1-2
CASSPQEGGYTF
TGTGCCAGCAGCCCCCAGGAGGGGGGCTACACCTTC
>few|TRBV9|.|TRBJ1-5
CASSAHGGQNQPQHF
TGTGCCAGCAGCGCACACGGGGGGCAAAATCAGCCCCAGCATTTT
>.|TRBV7-6|TRBD2|TRBJ2-1
CASSLALAVSSYNEQFF
TGTGCCAGCAGCTTAGCCCTAGCGGTTAGCTCCTACAATGAGCAGTTCTTC
>.|TRBV10-3|TRBD1|TRBJ2-6
CAIPSQQGSVPGANVLTF
TGTGCCATCCCCTCGCAACAGGGGAGTGTTCCTGGGGCCAACGTCCTGACTTTC
>.|TRBV7-2|.|TRBJ2-1
CASSTMTGPYNEQFF
TGTGCCAGCAGCACCATGACAGGACCCTACAATGAGCAGTTCTTC
>.|TRBV5-1|.|TRBJ1-4
CASSLRGGGEKLFF
TGCGCCAGCAGCTTGCGGGGGGGAGGCGAAAAACTGTTTTTT
>.|TRBV7-9|TRBD1|TRBJ1-2
CASSRDREDGYTF
TGTGCCAGCAGCCGAGACAGGGAGGATGGCTACACCTTC
>.|TRBV6-1|TRBD1|TRBJ2-7
CASITGTGNYEQYF
TGTGCCAGCATAACCGGGACAGGAAACTACGAGCAGTACTTC
>.|TRBV4-1|.|TRBJ1-1
CASSPQGGTEAFF
TGCGCCAGCAGCCCACAGGGTGGCACTGAAGCTTTCTTT
>.|TRBV9|.|TRBJ1-2
CASSVNPNEQNFLANYGYTF
TGTGCCAGCAGCGTAAACCCCAATGAACAGAACTTCCTCGCTAACTATGGCTACACCTTC
>.|TRBV29-1|.|TRBJ1-1
CSVDAGSTEAFF
TGCAGCGTTGACGCGGGGTCCACTGAAGCTTTCTTT
>.|TRBV7-3|TRBD2|TRBJ2-1
CASSSGGPFNEQFF
TGTGCCAGCAGCTCGGGGGGGCCTTTCAATGAGCAGTTCTTC
>few|TRBV19|TRBD1|TRBJ1-2
CASSSYGTGYGYTF
TGTGCCAGTAGTTCCTATGGGACAGGATATGGCTACACCTTC
>.|TRBV6-5|TRBD1|TRBJ1-1
CASSYYRAGGTEAFF
TGTGCCAGCAGTTACTACAGGGCAGGGGGCACTGAAGCTTTCTTT
>.|TRBV6-5|TRBD1|TRBJ1-4
CASSYRTGPNEKLFF
TGTGCCAGCAGTTACCGGACAGGGCCTAATGAAAAACTGTTTTTT
>.|TRBV2|TRBD1|TRBJ1-6
CASRAGQGSYNSPLHF
TGTGCCAGCAGGGCGGGACAGGGAAGCTATAATTCACCCCTCCACTTT
>.|TRBV5-5|TRBD1|TRBJ1-3
CASSLNQGVFGNTIYF
TGTGCCAGCAGCTTGAATCAGGGGGTATTTGGAAACACCATATATTTT
>.|TRBV18|.|TRBJ2-1
CASSPMRAYNEQFF
TGTGCCAGCTCACCTATGAGGGCCTACAATGAGCAGTTCTTC
>.|TRBV9|.|TRBJ2-7
CASSVGESPTGPPYEQYF
TGTGCCAGCAGCGTAGGAGAATCCCCGACAGGCCCTCCCTACGAGCAGTACTTC